Following are 20 T cell receptor beta chains from one sample sequenced in a study of cytomegalovirus exposure and HLA in healthy donors. Researchers ran the PCR with 60 Vbeta and 13 Jbeta primers. The protocol was immunoSEQ multiplex PCR, while the TCRdb copy is restricted to in-frame clones and leaves out a portion. The sample includes roughly 200,000 clones, 85% seen only once; the top ten take around 2.3%. What was sequenced was PBMCs. The source is a woman aged 45-60 years in good health and CMV-seronegative.

Written as DNA, the CDR3 is TGTGCCAGCAGTCCATTCACCCCTGGCAACTCGCGACAGGGGGCTGGGGTTAGCAATCAGCCCCAGCATTTT. This encodes CASSPFTPGNSRQGAGVSNQPQHF. This chain links TRBV28 with TRBJ1-5, with 10 bases lining up with TRBD1. The V gene's germline CDR1 is MDHEN and CDR2 SYDVKM. The J segment lost 0 bases and the V segment lost 5 bases, leaving 28 bases of the junction unmatched. The CDR3 totals 24 residues.

This sequence joins TRBV19 and TRBJ1-5; TRBD1 might be the D (6 bases). CDR1 LNHDA and CDR2 SQIVND come from the germline V gene (reference sequence). The CDR3 spans 14 residues. Trimming left V 8 bases short and J 3 bases short, with 14 bases between. The CDR3 DNA sequence: TGTGCCAGTGCGATGAGGGGGACCAATCAGCCCCAGCATTTT. Translating it yields CASAMRGTNQPQHF.

The chain combines TRBV7-2 with TRBJ2-5; tentatively, D is TRBD1 (6 bases). Trimming stripped 4 bases from V and 4 bases from J, with 16 bases between. This CDR3 region has 15 residues. Germline CDR1 SGHTA, CDR2 FQGNSA. The CDR3 DNA is TGTGCCAGCAGCTACCAGGGGAGTTGGCGAGAGACCCAGTACTTC. Its protein is CASSYQGSWRETQYF.

This chain links TRBV30 with TRBJ2-3; D uncertain. V was shortened by 4 bases and J by 6 bases, with 14 bases between the two germline ends. CDR1 and CDR2 from the germline V gene are GTSNPN and SVGIG (reference sequence). This CDR3 is 13 amino acids long. The CDR3 DNA reads TGTGCCTGGACTCCTTCCAGGTGGGATACGCAGTATTTT. This codes for CAWTPSRWDTQYF.

This chain connects TRBV27 to TRBJ2-4; D perhaps matches TRBD2 (5 bases). The CDR3 runs 15 residues. Germline V gene data show CDR1 as MNHEY and CDR2 as SMNVEV (reference sequence). V was pared by 3 bases and J by 2 bases, with 11 bases between. CDR3 bases: TGTGCCAGCAGTTTTGGGAGTAGCCCCAAAAACATTCAGTACTTC. Amino acid sequence: CASSFGSSPKNIQYF.

This chain links TRBV30 with TRBJ2-3; 9 bases map to TRBD2. This CDR3 is built from 16 residues. Losses at the gene ends were 3 bases for V and 0 bases for J; bases not matched to a gene: 7. The germline gives CDR1 GTSNPN, CDR2 SVGIG (reference sequence). CDR3 nucleotides: TGTGCCTGGAGCGCATCACTAGCGGGCAGCACAGATACGCAGTATTTT. It codes for CAWSASLAGSTDTQYF.

The V call is TRBV7-9, the J call TRBJ2-1; TRBD2 aligns across 10 bases. Per the germline V gene, CDR1 is SEHNR and CDR2 is FQNEAQ (reference sequence). The J segment lost 3 bases and the V segment lost 5 bases, leaving 7 bases of the junction unmatched. The CDR3 loop spans 16 amino acids. CDR3 protein: CASSLRRTSGYNEQFF. Written as DNA, the CDR3 is TGTGCCAGCAGCCTCCGGAGGACTAGCGGCTACAATGAGCAGTTCTTC.

This clone turned up a few times. The rearrangement joins TRBV11-1 to TRBJ1-1; the D is unclear. CDR1 is SGHAT and CDR2 is FQDESV in the germline V gene (reference sequence). V lost 2 bases to trimming and J lost 5 bases, with 21 bases between them. The CDR3 is 17 residues long. The CDR3, as DNA: TGTGCCAGCAGCTTACGCCGGACTAGTACAGAAACAACTGAAGCTTTCTTT. Its protein is CASSLRRTSTETTEAFF.

This clone was counted a single time. The chain has TRBV28 and TRBJ1-2; 7 positions agree with TRBD1. Germline V gives CDR1 MDHEN, CDR2 SYDVKM. V trimming: 3 bases; J trimming: 1 base; junction bases outside the gene matches: 5. CDR3 length equals 15 residues. CDR3 DNA: TGTGCCAGCAGTTTCAAGGGGGCCCATAACTATGGCTACACCTTC. It specifies CASSFKGAHNYGYTF.

CDR3 in DNA: TGTGCCATCAGTGACGGGGGAACCTTCAGGTCCTACGAGCAGTACTTC. Protein sequence: CAISDGGTFRSYEQYF. The rearrangement joins TRBV10-3 to TRBJ2-7; TRBD2 might be the D (6 bases). The CDR3 totals 16 residues. Per the germline V gene, CDR1 is ENHRY and CDR2 is SYGVKD. V lost 3 bases to trimming and J lost 1 base, with 16 bases between them.

This clone was recorded once. CDR3 coding DNA: TGCGCCAGCAGCCACGACAGGGATTTCTACGAGCAGTACTTC. This codes for CASSHDRDFYEQYF. The chain is built from TRBV4-3 and TRBJ2-7, with TRBD1 matching 7 bases. The V segment lost 3 bases and the J segment 3 bases; nucleotides outside the gene matches: 5. There are 14 residues in the CDR3. The germline V gene has CDR1 LGHNA and CDR2 YSLEER.

V is TRBV28 and J is TRBJ2-3, with 9 bases fitting TRBD2. The junction had 8 bases not matched to a gene; V was cut back by 3 bases and J by 7 bases. There are 15 residues in the CDR3. CDR1 and CDR2 (germline): MDHEN, SYDVKM. The CDR3 loop is CASSLAGGPSYTQYF. In DNA, the CDR3 is TGTGCCAGCAGTTTGGCGGGAGGGCCGTCATATACGCAGTATTTT.

The chain links TRBV7-3 to TRBJ2-1; 10 nucleotides agree with TRBD2. With 7 bases clipped from V and 0 bases from J, the junction kept 3 bases outside the gene matches. This CDR3 is built from 15 residues. CDR1 is SGHTA, CDR2 FQGTGA, per germline. CDR3 protein: CASTPSGGSYNEQFF. Written as DNA, the CDR3 is TGTGCCAGCACCCCTAGCGGGGGCTCCTACAATGAGCAGTTCTTC.

The V gene is TRBV28, the J gene TRBJ1-5, with 10 nucleotides matching TRBD1. The ends lost 4 bases at V and 5 bases at J; junction bases unmatched: 8. The CDR3 is 16 residues long. From germline, CDR1 is MDHEN and CDR2 SYDVKM. The CDR3 spells CASSSPAGTGDQPQHF. Written as DNA, the CDR3 is TGTGCCAGCAGTTCGCCCGCAGGGACAGGGGATCAGCCCCAGCATTTT.

The CDR3 sequence: CASSRGQGRTGELFF. The CDR3 bases are TGTGCCAGTAGTAGAGGACAGGGTCGCACCGGGGAGCTGTTTTTT. The chain recombines TRBV19 with TRBJ2-2; 8 bases align to TRBD1. The CDR3 has 15 residues. CDR1 and CDR2 (germline): LNHDA, SQIVND (reference sequence). J lost 4 bases, V lost 4 bases, and 5 bases had no gene match. Based on the CDR3 plus reference TRBV19 and TRBJ2-2, the full variable domain is DGGITQSPKYLFRKEGQNVTLSCEQNLNHDAMYWYRQDPGQGLRLIYYSQIVNDFQKGDIAEGYSVSREKKESFPLTVTSAQKNPTAFYLCASSRGQGRTGELFFGEGSRLTVL.

The chain links TRBV30 to TRBJ2-7, with 8 bases fitting TRBD2. After removal of 8 bases from V and 3 bases from J, the junction contained 9 bases not matched to a gene. The CDR3 length is 13 residues. Germline V lookup: CDR1 GTSNPN, CDR2 SVGIG (reference sequence). As DNA, the CDR3 is TGTGCCCGGGACGGGGGGGCTAACTACGAGCAGTACTTC. Protein: CARDGGANYEQYF.

V is TRBV6-5 and J is TRBJ2-7, with D possibly matching TRBD2 (5 bases). The CDR3 runs to 15 residues. In germline, CDR1 is MNHEY, CDR2 SVGAGI. Between the trimmed V and J ends, which lost 2 bases and 0 bases, there was a span of 11 bases. CDR3 loop: CASSYRLGSSYEQYF. The CDR3 DNA sequence: TGTGCCAGCAGTTACCGGCTAGGGAGCTCCTACGAGCAGTACTTC.

This rearrangement joins TRBV5-1 to TRBJ1-1; a possible D gene is TRBD1 (6 bases). In germline, CDR1 is SGHRS, CDR2 YFSETQ. V was trimmed by 3 bases and J by 1 base, leaving 10 bases between them. This CDR3 is built from 14 residues. Here the CDR3 reads CASSSPQGNTEAFF. CDR3 DNA sequence: TGCGCCAGCAGCTCACCACAGGGGAACACTGAAGCTTTCTTT.

There are a few counts of this clone. V is TRBV18 and J is TRBJ1-4; the D is unclear. The CDR3 extends over 13 amino acids. Looked up from germline, CDR1 is KGHSH and CDR2 is LQKENI. V lost 1 base to trimming and J lost 5 bases, with 5 bases between them. The CDR3 protein is CASSPLQNEKLFF. CDR3 bases: TGTGCCAGCTCACCACTACAAAATGAAAAACTGTTTTTT.

Worth noting for this clone: The sample has other DNA sequences that encode this CDR3 too. The genes are TRBV6-5 and TRBJ1-2, with D possibly being TRBD1 (5 bases). Germline V gives CDR1 MNHEY, CDR2 SVGAGI. CDR3 length equals 14 residues. V shed 6 bases and J shed 5 bases, with 16 bases lying between them. CDR3 coding DNA: TGTGCCAGCAGATCACACACGGGGGGTTATGGCTACACCTTC. The encoded protein is CASRSHTGGYGYTF.